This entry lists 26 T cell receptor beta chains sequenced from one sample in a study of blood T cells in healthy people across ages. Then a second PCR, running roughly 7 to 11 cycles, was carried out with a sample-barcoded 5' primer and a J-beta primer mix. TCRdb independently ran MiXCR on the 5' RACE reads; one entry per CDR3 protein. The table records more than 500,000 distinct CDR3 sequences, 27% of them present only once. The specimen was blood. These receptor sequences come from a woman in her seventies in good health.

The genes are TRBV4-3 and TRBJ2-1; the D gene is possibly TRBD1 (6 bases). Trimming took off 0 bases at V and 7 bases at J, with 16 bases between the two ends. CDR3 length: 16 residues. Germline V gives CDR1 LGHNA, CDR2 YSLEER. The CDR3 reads CASSQEARGVGNEQFF. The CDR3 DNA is TGCGCCAGCAGCCAAGAGGCCAGGGGCGTAGGTAATGAGCAGTTCTTC.

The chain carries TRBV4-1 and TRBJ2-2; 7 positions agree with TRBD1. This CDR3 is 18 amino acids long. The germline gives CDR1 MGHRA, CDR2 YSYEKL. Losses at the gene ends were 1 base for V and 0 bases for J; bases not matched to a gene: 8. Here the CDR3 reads CASSQAGTAKPNTGELFF. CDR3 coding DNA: TGCGCCAGCAGCCAAGCTGGGACAGCCAAACCGAACACCGGGGAGCTGTTTTTT.

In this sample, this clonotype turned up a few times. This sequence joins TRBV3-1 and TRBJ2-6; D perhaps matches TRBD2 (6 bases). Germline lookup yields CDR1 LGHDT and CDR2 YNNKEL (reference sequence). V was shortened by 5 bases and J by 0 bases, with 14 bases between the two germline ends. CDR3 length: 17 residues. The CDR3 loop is CASSMGLTFSGANVLTF. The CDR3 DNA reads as TGTGCCAGCAGCATGGGACTGACTTTCTCTGGGGCCAACGTCCTGACTTTC.

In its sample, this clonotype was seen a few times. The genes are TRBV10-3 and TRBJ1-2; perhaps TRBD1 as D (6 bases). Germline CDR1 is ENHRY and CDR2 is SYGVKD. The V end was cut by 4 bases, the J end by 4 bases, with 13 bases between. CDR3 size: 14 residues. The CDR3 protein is CAISGTGLSYGYTF. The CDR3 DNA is TGTGCCATCAGTGGTACAGGGTTGAGCTATGGCTACACCTTC.

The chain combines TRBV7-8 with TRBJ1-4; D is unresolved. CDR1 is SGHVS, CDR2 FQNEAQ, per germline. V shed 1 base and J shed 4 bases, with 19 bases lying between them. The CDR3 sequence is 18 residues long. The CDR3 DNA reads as TGTGCCAGCAGCTTAGTAGAGGAGGGAGGAGGCGGTAATGAAAAACTGTTTTTT. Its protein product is CASSLVEEGGGGNEKLFF.

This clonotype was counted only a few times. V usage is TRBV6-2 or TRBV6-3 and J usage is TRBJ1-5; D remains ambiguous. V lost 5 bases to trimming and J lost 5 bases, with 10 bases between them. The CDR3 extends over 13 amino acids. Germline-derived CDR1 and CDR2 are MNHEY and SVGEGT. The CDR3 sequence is CASSPTGHQPQHF. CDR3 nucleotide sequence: TGTGCCAGCAGTCCCACCGGTCATCAGCCCCAGCATTTT.

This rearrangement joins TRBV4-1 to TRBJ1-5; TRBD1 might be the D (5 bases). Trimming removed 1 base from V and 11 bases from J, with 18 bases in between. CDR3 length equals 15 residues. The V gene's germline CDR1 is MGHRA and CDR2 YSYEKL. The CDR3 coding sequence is TGCGCCAGCAGCCAAGGGGACGGACCAGTTAGAGCCCAGCATTTT. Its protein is CASSQGDGPVRAQHF.

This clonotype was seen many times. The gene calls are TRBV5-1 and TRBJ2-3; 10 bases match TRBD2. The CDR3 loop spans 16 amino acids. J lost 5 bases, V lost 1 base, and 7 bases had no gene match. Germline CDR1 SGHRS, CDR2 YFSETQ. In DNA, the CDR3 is TGCGCCAGCAGCTTGATTCAGCGGGGGGGAGGAGATACGCAGTATTTT. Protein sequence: CASSLIQRGGGDTQYF.

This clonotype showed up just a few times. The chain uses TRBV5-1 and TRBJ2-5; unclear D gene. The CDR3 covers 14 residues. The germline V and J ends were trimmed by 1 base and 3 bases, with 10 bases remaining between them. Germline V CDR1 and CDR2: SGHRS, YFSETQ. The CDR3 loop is CASSLQDVEETQYF. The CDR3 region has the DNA TGCGCCAGCAGCTTGCAGGACGTAGAAGAGACCCAGTACTTC. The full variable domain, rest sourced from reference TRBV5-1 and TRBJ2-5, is KAGVTQTPRYLIKTRGQQVTLSCSPISGHRSVSWYQQTPGQGLQFLFEYFSETQRNKGNFPGRFSGRQFSNSRSEMNVSTLELGDSALYLCASSLQDVEETQYFGPGTRLLVL.

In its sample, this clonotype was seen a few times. In DNA form, the CDR3 reads TGTGCCAGCACCCAAGGGGACTATCAAGAGACCCAGTACTTC. It encodes CASTQGDYQETQYF. The rearrangement uses TRBV12-3 or TRBV12-4 and TRBJ2-5; 7 positions agree with TRBD2. This CDR3 is built from 14 residues. Unmatched junction bases numbered 7, after V lost 7 bases and J lost 2 bases.

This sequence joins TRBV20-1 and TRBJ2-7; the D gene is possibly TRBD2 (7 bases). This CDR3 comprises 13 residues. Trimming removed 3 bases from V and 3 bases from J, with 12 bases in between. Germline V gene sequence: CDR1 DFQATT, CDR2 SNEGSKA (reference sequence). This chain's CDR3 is CSASRGRVYEQYF. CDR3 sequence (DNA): TGCAGTGCTAGTAGGGGGAGGGTCTACGAGCAGTACTTC.

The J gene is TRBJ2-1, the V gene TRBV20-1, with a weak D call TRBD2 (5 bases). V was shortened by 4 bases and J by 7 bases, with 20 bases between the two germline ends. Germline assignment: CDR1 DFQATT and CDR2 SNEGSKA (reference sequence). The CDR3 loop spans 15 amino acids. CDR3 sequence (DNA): TGCAGTGCTACCCACCTTTTCGGGAAGCGAAATGAGCAGTTCTTC. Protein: CSATHLFGKRNEQFF.

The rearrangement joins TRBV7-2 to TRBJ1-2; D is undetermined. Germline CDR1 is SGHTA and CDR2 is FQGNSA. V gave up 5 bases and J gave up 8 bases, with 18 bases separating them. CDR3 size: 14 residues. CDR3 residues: CASSQNGPTSGYTF. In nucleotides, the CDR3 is TGTGCCAGCAGCCAGAATGGACCAACGTCGGGCTACACCTTC.

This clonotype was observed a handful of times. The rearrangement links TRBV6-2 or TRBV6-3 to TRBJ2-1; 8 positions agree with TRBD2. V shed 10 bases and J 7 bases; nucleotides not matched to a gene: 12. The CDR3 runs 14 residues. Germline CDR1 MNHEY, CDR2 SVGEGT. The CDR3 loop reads CATTRGGSGNEQFF. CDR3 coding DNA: TGTGCCACCACCCGGGGGGGCTCAGGGAATGAGCAGTTCTTC.

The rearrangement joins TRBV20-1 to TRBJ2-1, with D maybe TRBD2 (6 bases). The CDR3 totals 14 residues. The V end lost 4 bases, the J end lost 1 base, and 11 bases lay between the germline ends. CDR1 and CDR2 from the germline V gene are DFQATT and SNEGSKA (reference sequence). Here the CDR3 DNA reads TGCAGTGCTAAAACGGGGGATTCCTACAATGAGCAGTTCTTC. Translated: CSAKTGDSYNEQFF.

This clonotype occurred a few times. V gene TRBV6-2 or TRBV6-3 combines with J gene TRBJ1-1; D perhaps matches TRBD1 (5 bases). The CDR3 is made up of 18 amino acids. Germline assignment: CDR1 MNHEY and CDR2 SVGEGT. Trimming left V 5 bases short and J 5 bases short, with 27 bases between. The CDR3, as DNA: TGTGCCAGCAGTCCCAACCCCACCCAGGGTGGGAGGGTAACTGAAGCTTTCTTT. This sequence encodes CASSPNPTQGGRVTEAFF.

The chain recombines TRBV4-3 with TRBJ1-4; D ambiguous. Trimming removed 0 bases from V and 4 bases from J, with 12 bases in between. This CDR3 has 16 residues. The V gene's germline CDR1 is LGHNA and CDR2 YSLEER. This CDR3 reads CASSQDRRAINEKLFF. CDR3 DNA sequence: TGCGCCAGCAGCCAAGATCGGCGGGCAATTAATGAAAAACTGTTTTTT.

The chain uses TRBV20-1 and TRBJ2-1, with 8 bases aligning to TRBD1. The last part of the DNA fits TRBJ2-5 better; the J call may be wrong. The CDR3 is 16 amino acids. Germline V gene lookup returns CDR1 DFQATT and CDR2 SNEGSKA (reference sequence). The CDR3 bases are TGCAGTGCTAGCCCCCCGACAGGGGCCCTTCAAGAGACCCAGTACTTC. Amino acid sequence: CSASPPTGALQETQYF.

The chain's CDR3 is CAARGSQETQYF. CDR3 coding DNA: TGTGCCGCCAGAGGGTCCCAAGAGACCCAGTACTTC. The genes are TRBV7-2 and TRBJ2-5; possibly TRBD2 for D (5 bases). V dropped 11 bases and J dropped 1 base, with 11 bases sitting between them. The CDR3 runs to 12 residues. Germline loops: CDR1 SGHTA, CDR2 FQGNSA.

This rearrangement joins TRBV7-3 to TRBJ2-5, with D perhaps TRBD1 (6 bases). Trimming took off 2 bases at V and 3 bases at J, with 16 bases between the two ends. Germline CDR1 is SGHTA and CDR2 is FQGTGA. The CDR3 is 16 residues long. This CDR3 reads CASSLLGGRLEETQYF. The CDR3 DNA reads TGTGCCAGCAGCTTATTAGGGGGAAGATTAGAAGAGACCCAGTACTTC.

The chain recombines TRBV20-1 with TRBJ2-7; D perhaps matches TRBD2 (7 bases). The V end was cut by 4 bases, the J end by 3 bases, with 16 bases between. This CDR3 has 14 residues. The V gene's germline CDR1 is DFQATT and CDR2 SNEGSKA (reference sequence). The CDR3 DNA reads TGCAGTGCTAAGGCGGGGGCCAATTTCTACGAGCAGTACTTC. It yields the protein CSAKAGANFYEQYF.

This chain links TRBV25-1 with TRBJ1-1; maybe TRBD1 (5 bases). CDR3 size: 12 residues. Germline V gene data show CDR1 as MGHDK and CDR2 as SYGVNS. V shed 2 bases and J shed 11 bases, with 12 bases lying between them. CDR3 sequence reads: CASSEGALRAFF. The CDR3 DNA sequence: TGTGCCAGCAGTGAAGGGGCCCTGAGGGCTTTCTTT.

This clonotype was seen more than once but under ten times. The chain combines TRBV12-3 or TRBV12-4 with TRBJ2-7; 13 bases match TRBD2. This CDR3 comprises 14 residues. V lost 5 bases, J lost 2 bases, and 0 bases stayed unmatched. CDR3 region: CASSTSGGAYEQYF. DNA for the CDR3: TGTGCCAGCAGTACTAGCGGGGGGGCCTACGAGCAGTACTTC.

The CDR3 region has the DNA TGTGCCAGCAGGCTGAAGGGGACAGGCTCGTGGGGGACTGAAGCTTTCTTT. Translated: CASRLKGTGSWGTEAFF. V gene TRBV6-6 combines with J gene TRBJ1-1, with 8 bases lining up with TRBD1. After removal of 6 bases from V and 5 bases from J, the junction contained 17 bases not matched to a gene. The CDR3 sequence is 17 residues long. CDR1 and CDR2 (germline): MNHNY, SVGAGI (reference sequence).

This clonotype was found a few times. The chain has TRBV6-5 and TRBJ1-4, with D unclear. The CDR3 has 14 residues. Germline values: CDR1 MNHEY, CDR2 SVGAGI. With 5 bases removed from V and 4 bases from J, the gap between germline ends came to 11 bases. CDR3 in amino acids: CASSPLNVNEKLFF. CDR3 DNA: TGTGCCAGCAGTCCCCTGAATGTTAATGAAAAACTGTTTTTT.

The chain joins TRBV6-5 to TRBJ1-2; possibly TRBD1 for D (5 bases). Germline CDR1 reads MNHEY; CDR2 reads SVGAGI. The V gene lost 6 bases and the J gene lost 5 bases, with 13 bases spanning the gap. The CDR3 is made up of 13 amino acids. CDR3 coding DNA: TGTGCCAGCAGGCGGGGCGAAGATTATGGCTACACCTTC. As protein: CASRRGEDYGYTF.